This T cell receptor (beta chain) derives from a study of human T cells and chemical hapten exposure. The study's findings and limits: Large CDR3 similarity clusters arose significantly more often from expanded TCRs than from controls.

TCRdb passed the RACE reads through MiXCR, listing each CDR3 protein once. Of fewer than 100,000 distinct CDR3 sequences listed, roughly 12% are singletons. This clonotype came up a few times. The antigen is not known. V was clipped by 3 bases and J by 8 bases, with 5 bases between them. Germline CDR1 reads SGHVS; CDR2 reads FQNEAQ. The CDR3 runs to 11 residues. Time point meaning: patch test 1, 2 weeks after DPC sensitization. The treatment: therapeutic diphenylcyclopropenone sensitization with weekly scalp DPC. The TCR sequence derives from a woman aged 40-49 years with alopecia areata. Some clones in this sample may be carry-over from other donors' samples. The starting material was whole blood, obtained in connection with sensitization to the hapten diphenylcyclopropenone (DPC). The chain links TRBV7-8 to TRBJ2-1; D is ambiguous. The CDR3 loop reads CASSFSDEQFF. In DNA form, the CDR3 reads TGTGCCAGCAGCTTCTCGGATGAGCAGTTCTTC.